This T cell receptor (beta chain) comes out of a study of Ad26.COV2.S vaccination and SARS-CoV-2 variants. Study results and limitations: Spike-specific TCR breadth was greater after Ad26.COV2.S than placebo. Following vaccination, spike-specific CD8+ and CD4+ T cell responses reportedly exhibited substantial breadth.

Treatment of the sample: some 19 received Ad26.COV2.S at low or high dose, single or two shots; several received placebo; per-sample allocation not given. At day 63 after the first vaccine or placebo injection, samples were drawn. This clone has just one count. Its cognate antigen is unknown. This CDR3 comprises 14 residues. The table came from immunoSEQ multiplex PCR; TCRdb's copy has only in-frame clones and leaves some out. The sample holds about 390,000 clones, 80% to 95% seen once. This sample comprised peripheral blood, obtained in a trial of Ad26.COV2.S vaccine versus placebo. The chain has TRBV21-1 and TRBJ2-7; TRBD1 is the table's D call, not checked against the DNA. TRBV21-1 is given as a pseudogene. The sequence was collected from a person between 18 and 60 years old who received the Ad26.COV2.S COVID-19 vaccine or a placebo. CDR3 loop: CASRPPGTGYEQYF. CDR3 nucleotide sequence: TGTGCCAGCAGGCCTCCCGGGACAGGGTACGAGCAGTACTTC.